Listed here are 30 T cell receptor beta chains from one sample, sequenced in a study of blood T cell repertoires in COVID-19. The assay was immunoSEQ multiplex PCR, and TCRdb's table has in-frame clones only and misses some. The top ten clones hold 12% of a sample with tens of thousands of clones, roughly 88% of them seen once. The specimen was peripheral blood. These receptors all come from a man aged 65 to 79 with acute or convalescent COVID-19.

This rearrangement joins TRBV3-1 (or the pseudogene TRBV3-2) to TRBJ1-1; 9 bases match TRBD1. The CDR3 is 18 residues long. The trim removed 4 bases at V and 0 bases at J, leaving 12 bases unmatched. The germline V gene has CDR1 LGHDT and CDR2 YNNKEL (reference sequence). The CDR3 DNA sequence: TGTGCCAGCAGCCGGACAGGGGTAAAGAGTTGTATGAACACTGAAGCTTTCTTT. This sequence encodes CASSRTGVKSCMNTEAFF.

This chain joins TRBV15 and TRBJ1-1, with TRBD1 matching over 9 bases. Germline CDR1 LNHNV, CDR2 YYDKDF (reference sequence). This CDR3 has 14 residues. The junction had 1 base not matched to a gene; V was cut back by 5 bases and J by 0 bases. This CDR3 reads CATSGDRVNTEAFF. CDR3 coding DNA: TGTGCCACCAGCGGGGACAGGGTGAACACTGAAGCTTTCTTT.

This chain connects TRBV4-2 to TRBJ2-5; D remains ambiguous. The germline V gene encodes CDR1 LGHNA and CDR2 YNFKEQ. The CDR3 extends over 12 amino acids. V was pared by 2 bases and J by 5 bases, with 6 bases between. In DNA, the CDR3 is TGTGCCAGCAGCCAACCTAGGGAGACCCAGTACTTC. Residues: CASSQPRETQYF.

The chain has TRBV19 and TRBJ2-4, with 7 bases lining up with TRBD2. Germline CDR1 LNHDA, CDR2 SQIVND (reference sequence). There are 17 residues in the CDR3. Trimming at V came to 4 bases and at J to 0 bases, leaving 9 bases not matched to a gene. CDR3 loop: CASSKAWEGLAKNIQYF. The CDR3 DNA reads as TGTGCCAGTAGTAAGGCGTGGGAGGGGCTAGCCAAAAACATTCAGTACTTC. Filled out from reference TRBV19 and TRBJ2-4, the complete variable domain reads DGGITQSPKYLFRKEGQNVTLSCEQNLNHDAMYWYRQDPGQGLRLIYYSQIVNDFQKGDIAEGYSVSREKKESFPLTVTSAQKNPTAFYLCASSKAWEGLAKNIQYFGAGTRLSVL.

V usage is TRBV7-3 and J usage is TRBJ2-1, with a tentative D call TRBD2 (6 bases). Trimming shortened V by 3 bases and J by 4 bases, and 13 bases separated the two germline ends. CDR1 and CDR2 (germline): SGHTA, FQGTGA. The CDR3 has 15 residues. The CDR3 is CASSFSGNRYNEQFF. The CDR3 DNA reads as TGTGCCAGCAGCTTTAGCGGAAACCGGTACAATGAGCAGTTCTTC.

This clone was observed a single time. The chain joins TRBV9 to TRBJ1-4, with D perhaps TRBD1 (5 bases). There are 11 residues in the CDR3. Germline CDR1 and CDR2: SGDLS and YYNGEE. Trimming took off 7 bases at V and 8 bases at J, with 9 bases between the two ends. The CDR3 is CASGGEEKLFF. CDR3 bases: TGTGCCAGCGGGGGGGAGGAAAAACTGTTTTTT.

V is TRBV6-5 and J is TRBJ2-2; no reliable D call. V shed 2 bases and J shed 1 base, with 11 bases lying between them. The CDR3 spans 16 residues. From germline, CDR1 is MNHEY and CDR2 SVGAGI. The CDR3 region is CASSYQADGNTGELFF. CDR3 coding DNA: TGTGCCAGCAGTTACCAGGCAGATGGGAACACCGGGGAGCTGTTTTTT.

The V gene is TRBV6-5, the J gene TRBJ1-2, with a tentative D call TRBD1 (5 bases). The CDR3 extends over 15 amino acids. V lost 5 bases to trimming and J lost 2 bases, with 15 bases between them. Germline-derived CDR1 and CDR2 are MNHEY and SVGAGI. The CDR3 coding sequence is TGTGCCAGCAGTACTCGTTTGGACATAAACTATGGCTACACCTTC. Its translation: CASSTRLDINYGYTF.

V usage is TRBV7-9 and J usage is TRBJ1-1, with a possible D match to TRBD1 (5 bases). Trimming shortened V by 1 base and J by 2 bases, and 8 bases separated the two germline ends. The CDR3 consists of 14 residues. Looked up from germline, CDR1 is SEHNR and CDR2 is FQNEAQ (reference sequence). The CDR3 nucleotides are TGTGCCAGCAGCTTAGAGGGGATAAACACTGAAGCTTTCTTT. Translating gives CASSLEGINTEAFF.

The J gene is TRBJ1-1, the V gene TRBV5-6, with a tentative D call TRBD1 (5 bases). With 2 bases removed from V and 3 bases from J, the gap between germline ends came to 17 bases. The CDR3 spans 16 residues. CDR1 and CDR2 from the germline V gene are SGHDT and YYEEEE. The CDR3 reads CASSFGTGWEDTEAFF. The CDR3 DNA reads TGTGCCAGCAGCTTTGGGACTGGGTGGGAGGACACTGAAGCTTTCTTT.

Here the CDR3 reads CASSPDRYSPLHF. CDR3 sequence (DNA): TGTGCCAGCAGCCCGGACAGGTATTCACCCCTCCACTTT. The chain recombines TRBV5-5 with TRBJ1-6; 7 bases are a match to TRBD1. V trimming: 4 bases; J trimming: 8 bases; junction bases outside the gene matches: 3. The CDR3 is made up of 13 amino acids. Looked up from germline, CDR1 is SGHKS and CDR2 is YYEKEE (reference sequence). Drawing the rest from reference TRBV5-5 and TRBJ1-6, the complete variable domain is DAGVTQSPTHLIKTRGQQVTLRCSPISGHKSVSWYQQVLGQGPQFIFQYYEKEERGRGNFPDRFSARQFPNYSSELNVNALLLGDSALYLCASSPDRYSPLHFGNGTRLTVT.

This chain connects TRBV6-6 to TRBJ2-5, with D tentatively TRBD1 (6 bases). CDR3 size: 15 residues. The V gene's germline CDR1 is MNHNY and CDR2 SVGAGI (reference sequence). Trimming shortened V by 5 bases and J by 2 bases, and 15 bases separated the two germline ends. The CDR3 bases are TGTGCCAGCAGTACCACTTCAGGGGTACAAGAGACCCAGTACTTC. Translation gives CASSTTSGVQETQYF.

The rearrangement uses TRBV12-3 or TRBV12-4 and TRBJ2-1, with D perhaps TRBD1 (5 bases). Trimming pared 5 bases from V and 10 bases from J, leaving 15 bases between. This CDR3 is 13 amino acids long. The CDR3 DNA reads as TGTGCCAGCAGTCCCTATACTCCAGGGGAGCAGTTCTTC. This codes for CASSPYTPGEQFF.

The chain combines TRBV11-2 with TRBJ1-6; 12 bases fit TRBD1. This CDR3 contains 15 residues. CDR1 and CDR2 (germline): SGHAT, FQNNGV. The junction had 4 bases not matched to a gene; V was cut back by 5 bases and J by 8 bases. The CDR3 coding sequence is TGTGCCAGCAGCGCCGGGACAGGGGGCTATTCACCCCTCCACTTT. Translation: CASSAGTGGYSPLHF. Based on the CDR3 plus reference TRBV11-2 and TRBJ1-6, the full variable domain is EAGVAQSPRYKIIEKRQSVAFWCNPISGHATLYWYQQILGQGPKLLIQFQNNGVVDDSQLPKDRFSAERLKGVDSTLKIQPAKLEDSAVYLCASSAGTGGYSPLHFGNGTRLTVT.

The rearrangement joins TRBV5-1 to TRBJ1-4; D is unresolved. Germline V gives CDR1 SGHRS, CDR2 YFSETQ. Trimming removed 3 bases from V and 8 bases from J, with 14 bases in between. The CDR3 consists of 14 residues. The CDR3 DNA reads TGCGCCAGCAGCTACGATGGGGAGGACGAAAAACTGTTTTTT. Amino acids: CASSYDGEDEKLFF.

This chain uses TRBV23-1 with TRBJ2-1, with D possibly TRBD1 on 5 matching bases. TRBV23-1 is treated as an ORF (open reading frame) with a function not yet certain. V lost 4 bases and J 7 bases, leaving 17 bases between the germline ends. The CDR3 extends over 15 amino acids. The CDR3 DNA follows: TGCGCCAGCAGTCGCAGGGAATTGGTACCTAATGAGCAGTTCTTC. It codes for CASSRRELVPNEQFF.

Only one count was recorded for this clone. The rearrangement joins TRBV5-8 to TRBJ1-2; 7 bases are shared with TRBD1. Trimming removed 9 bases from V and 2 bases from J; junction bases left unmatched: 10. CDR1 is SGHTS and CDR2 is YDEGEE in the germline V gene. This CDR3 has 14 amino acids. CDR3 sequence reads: CAIKDREKNYGYTF. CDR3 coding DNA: TGTGCCATCAAAGACAGGGAAAAGAACTATGGCTACACCTTC.

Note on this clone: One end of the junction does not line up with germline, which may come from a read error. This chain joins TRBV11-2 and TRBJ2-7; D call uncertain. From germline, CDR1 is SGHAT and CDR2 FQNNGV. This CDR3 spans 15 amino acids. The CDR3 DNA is TGTGCCAGCAGCTTAGATTCCGGAGTTTATTACGGGCAGTACTTC. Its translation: CASSLDSGVYYGQYF.

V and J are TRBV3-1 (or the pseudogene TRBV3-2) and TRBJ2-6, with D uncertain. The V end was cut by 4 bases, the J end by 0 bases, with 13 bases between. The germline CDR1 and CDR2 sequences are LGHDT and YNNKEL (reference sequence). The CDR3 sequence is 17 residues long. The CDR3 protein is CASSPFWRSSGANVLTF. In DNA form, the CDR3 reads TGTGCCAGCAGCCCCTTTTGGCGGAGCTCTGGGGCCAACGTCCTGACTTTC.

The CDR3 protein is CASSVGGPGNTIYF. The DNA of the CDR3 is TGTGCCAGCAGCGTAGGAGGGCCTGGAAACACCATATATTTT. The chain employs TRBV9 and TRBJ1-3, with D unclear. V was cut by 0 bases and J by 2 bases, with 6 bases left in between. Germline CDR1 SGDLS, CDR2 YYNGEE. The CDR3 contains 14 residues. The entire variable domain, with the rest obtained from reference TRBV9 and TRBJ1-3, is as follows: DSGVTQTPKHLITATGQRVTLRCSPRSGDLSVYWYQQSLDQGLQFLIQYYNGEERAKGNILERFSAQQFPDLHSELNLSSLELGDSALYFCASSVGGPGNTIYFGEGSWLTVV.

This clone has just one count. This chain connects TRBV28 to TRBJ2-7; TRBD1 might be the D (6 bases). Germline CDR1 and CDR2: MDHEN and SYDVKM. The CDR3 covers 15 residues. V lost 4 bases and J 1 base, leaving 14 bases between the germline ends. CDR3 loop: CASSSPGANSYEQYF. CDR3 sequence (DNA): TGTGCCAGCAGTTCTCCAGGGGCCAATTCCTACGAGCAGTACTTC.

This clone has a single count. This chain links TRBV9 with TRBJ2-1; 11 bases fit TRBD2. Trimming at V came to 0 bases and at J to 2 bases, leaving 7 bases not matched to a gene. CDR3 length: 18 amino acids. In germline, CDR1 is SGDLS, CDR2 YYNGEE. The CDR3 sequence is CASSVGTSGSGTYNEQFF. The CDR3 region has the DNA TGTGCCAGCAGCGTAGGAACTAGCGGGAGCGGCACCTACAATGAGCAGTTCTTC.

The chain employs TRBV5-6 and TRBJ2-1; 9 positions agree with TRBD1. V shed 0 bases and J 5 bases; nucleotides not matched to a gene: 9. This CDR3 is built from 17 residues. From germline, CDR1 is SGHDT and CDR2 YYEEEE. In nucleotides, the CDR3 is TGTGCCAGCAGCTTGGCAACAGGGGGCGTTCAGGACAATGAGCAGTTCTTC. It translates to CASSLATGGVQDNEQFF.

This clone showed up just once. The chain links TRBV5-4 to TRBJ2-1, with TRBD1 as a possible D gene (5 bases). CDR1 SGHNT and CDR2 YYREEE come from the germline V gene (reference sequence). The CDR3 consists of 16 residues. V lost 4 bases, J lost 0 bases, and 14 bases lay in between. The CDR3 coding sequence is TGTGCCAGCAGCCCTGGTGGGGCCCGCTCCTACAATGAGCAGTTCTTC. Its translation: CASSPGGARSYNEQFF.

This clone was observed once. As DNA, the CDR3 is TGTGCCAGCAGTTACCCCAGATTGAACACTGAAGCTTTCTTT. Amino acids: CASSYPRLNTEAFF. The J gene is TRBJ1-1, the V gene TRBV6-2 or TRBV6-3; D remains unclear. Germline V CDR1 and CDR2: MNHEY, SVGEGT. This CDR3 region has 14 residues. The V end was cut by 2 bases, the J end by 0 bases, with 7 bases between.

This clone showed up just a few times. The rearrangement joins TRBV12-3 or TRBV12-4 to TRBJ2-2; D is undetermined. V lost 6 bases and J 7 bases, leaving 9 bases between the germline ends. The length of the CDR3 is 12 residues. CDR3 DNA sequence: TGTGCCAGCAGGTCCTATTTCGGGGAGCTGTTTTTT. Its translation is CASRSYFGELFF.

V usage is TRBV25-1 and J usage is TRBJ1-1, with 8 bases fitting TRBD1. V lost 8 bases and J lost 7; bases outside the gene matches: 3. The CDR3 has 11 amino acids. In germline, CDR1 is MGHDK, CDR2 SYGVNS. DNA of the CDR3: TGTGCCAGCCAGGGGGCCGGTGAAGCTTTCTTT. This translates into CASQGAGEAFF.

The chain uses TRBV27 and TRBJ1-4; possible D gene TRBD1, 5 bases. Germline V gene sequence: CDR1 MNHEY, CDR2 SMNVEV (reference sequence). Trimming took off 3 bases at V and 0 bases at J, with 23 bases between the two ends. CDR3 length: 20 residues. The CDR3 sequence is CASSFRLWTPRFATNEKLFF. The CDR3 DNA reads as TGTGCCAGCAGTTTTCGGTTGTGGACACCAAGATTTGCAACTAATGAAAAACTGTTTTTT.

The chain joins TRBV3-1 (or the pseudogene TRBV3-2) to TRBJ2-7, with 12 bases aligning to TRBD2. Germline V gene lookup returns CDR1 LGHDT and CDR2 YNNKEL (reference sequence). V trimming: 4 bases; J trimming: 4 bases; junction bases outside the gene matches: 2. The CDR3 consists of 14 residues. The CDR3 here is CASSPGLAGYEQYF. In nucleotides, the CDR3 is TGTGCCAGCAGCCCTGGACTAGCGGGATACGAGCAGTACTTC.

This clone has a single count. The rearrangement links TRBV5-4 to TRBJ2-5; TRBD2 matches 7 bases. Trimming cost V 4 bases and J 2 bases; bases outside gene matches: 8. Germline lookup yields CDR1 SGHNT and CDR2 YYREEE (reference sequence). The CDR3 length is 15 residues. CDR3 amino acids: CASSRSTGGQETQYF. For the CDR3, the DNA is TGTGCCAGCAGCCGGTCCACGGGGGGTCAAGAGACCCAGTACTTC.